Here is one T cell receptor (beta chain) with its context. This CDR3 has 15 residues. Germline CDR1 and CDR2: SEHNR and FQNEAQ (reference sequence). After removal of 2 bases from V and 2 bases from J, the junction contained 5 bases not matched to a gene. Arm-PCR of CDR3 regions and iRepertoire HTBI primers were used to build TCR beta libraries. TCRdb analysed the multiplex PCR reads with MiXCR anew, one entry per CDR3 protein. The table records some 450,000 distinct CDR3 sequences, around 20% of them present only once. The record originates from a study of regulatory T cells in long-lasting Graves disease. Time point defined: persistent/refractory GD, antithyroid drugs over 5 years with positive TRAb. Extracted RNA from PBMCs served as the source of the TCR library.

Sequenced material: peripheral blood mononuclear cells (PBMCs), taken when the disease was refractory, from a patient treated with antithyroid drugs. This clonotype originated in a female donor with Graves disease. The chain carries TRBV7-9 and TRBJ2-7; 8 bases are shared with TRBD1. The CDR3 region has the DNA TGTGCCAGCAGCTTACGGACAGGGAATGCCTACGAGCAGTACTTC. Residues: CASSLRTGNAYEQYF.